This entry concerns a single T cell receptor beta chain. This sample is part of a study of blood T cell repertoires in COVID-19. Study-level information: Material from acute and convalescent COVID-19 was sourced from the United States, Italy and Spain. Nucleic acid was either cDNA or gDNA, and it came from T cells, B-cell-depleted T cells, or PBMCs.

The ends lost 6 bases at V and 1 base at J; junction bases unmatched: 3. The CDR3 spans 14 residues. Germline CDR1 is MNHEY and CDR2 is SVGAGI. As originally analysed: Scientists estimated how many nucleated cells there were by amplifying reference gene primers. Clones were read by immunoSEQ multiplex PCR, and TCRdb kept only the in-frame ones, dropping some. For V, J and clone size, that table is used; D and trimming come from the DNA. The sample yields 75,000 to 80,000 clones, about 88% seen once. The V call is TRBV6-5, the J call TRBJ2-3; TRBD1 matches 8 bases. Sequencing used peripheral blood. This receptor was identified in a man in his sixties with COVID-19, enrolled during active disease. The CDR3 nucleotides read TGTGCCAGCAGGGCGGGACAGGGCACAGATACGCAGTATTTT. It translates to CASRAGQGTDTQYF.